In its sample, the clone carrying this TCR beta chain was seen many times. These data are taken from a study of regulatory T cells in long-lasting Graves disease. Building of the TCR beta libraries involved iRepertoire HTBI primers and Arm-PCR of CDR3 regions. TCRdb processed the multiplex PCR reads anew with MiXCR; each CDR3 protein has one entry. The sample includes about 220,000 distinct CDR3 sequences, around a fifth of them seen just once. Time point of the sample: newly diagnosed GD, antithyroid drugs for less than 3 months. From PBMCs, RNA was extracted and then used to make the TCR library. This sample also belongs to another study, concerning T cells in Graves' hyperthyroidism and ophthalmopathy. That paper states: Researchers report that a 13 V-J model separated ophthalmopathy from stable hyperthyroidism.

The sequences come from peripheral blood mononuclear cells (PBMCs), collected at new diagnosis, from a patient treated with antithyroid drugs. This clonotype was sampled from a woman aged 25 to 39 with Graves disease.

The CDR3 DNA reads TGTGCCACCGGGCAGTGGTACGAGCAGTACTTC. It specifies CATGQWYEQYF. The chain is built from TRBV28 and TRBJ2-7; no definite D call. There are 11 residues in the CDR3. Between the trimmed V and J ends, which lost 10 bases and 4 bases, there was a span of 11 bases. Germline-derived CDR1 and CDR2 are MDHEN and SYDVKM. Full variable domain (remainder filled in from reference TRBV28 and TRBJ2-7): DVKVTQSSRYLVKRTGEKVFLECVQDMDHENMFWYRQDPGLGLRLIYFSYDVKMKEKGDIPEGYSVSREKKERFSLILESASTNQTSMYLCATGQWYEQYFGPGTRLTVT.